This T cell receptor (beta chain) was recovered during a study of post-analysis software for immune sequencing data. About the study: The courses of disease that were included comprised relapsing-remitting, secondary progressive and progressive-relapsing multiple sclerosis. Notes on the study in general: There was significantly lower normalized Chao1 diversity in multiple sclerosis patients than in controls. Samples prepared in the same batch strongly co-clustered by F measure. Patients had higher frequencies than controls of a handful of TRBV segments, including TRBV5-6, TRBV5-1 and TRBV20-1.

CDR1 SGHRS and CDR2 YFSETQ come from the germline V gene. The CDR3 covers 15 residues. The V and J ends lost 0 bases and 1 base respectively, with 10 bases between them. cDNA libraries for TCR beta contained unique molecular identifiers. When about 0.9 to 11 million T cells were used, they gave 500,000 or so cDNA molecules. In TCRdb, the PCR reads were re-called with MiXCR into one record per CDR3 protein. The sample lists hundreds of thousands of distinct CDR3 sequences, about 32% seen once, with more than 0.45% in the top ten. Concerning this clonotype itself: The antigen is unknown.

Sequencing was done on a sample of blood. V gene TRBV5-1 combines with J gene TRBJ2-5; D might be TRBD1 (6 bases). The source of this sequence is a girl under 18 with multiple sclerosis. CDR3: CASSLVTGLQETQYF. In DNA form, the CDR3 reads TGCGCCAGCAGCTTGGTTACAGGGCTCCAAGAGACCCAGTACTTC.